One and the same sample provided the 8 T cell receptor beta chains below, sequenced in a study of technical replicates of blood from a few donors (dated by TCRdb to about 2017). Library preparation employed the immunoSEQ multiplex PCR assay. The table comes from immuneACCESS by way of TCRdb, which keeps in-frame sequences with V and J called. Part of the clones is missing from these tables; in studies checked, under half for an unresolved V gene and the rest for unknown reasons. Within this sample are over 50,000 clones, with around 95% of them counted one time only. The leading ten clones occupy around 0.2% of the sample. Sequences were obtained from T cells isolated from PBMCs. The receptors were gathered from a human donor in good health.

Here the CDR3 reads CASSQIGETQYF. The CDR3 DNA reads as TGTGCCAGCAGCCAAATCGGGGAGACCCAGTACTTC. V is TRBV16 and J is TRBJ2-5; D call uncertain. With 2 bases removed from V and 5 bases from J, the gap between germline ends came to 6 bases. This CDR3 has 12 amino acids. The V gene's germline CDR1 is KGHSY and CDR2 FQNENV.

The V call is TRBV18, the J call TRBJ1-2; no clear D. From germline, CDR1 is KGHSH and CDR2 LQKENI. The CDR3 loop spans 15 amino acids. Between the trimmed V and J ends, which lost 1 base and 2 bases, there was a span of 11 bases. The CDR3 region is CASSPRQDLNYGYTF. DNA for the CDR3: TGTGCCAGCTCACCACGGCAGGATTTAAACTATGGCTACACCTTC. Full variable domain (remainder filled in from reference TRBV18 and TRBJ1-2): NAGVMQNPRHLVRRRGQEARLRCSPMKGHSHVYWYRQLPEEGLKFMVYLQKENIIDESGMPKERFSAEFPKEGPSILRIQQVVRGDSAAYFCASSPRQDLNYGYTFGSGTRLTVV.

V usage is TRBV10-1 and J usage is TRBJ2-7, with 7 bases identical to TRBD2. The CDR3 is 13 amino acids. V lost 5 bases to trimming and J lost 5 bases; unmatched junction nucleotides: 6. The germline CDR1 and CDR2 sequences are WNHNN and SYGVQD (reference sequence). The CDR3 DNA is TGCGCCAGCAGTCGCGGGAGCCCCGACGAGCAGTACTTC. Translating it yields CASSRGSPDEQYF.

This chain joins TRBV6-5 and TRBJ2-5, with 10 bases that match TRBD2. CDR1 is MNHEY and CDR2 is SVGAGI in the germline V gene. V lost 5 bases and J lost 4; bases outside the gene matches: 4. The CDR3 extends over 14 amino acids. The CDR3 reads CASSLGLAAETQYF. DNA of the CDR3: TGTGCCAGCAGTCTTGGACTAGCGGCAGAGACCCAGTACTTC.

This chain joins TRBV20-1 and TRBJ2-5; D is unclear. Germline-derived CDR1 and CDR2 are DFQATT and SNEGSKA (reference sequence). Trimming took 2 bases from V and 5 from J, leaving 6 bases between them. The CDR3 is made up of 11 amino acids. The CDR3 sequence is CSARRVETQYF. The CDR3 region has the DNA TGCAGTGCTAGACGTGTGGAGACCCAGTACTTC.

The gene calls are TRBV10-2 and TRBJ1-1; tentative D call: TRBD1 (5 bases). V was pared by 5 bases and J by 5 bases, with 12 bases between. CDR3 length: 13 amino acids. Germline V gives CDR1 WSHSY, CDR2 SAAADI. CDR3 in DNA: TGCGCCAGCAGTCATCAGGGAATTACTGAAGCTTTCTTT. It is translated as CASSHQGITEAFF.

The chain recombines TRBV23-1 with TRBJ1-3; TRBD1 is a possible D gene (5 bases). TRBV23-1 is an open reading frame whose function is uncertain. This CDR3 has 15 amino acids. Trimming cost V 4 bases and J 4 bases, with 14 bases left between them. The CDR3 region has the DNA TGCGCCAGCAGTCTACAGGCATTGGTCGGAAACACCATATATTTT. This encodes CASSLQALVGNTIYF.

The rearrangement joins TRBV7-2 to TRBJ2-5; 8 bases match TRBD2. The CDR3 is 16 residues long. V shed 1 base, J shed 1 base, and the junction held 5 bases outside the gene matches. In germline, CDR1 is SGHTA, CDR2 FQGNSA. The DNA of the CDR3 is TGTGCCAGCAGCTTAGGGATAGCGGGGCTCCAAGAGACCCAGTACTTC. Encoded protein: CASSLGIAGLQETQYF.